A selection of T cell receptor beta chains follows, all from one sample in a study of control samples from healthy donors and cancer patients. Only in-frame clones appear in the TCRdb table, and some are missing; sequencing was by immunoSEQ multiplex PCR. The sample lists over 100,000 clones, 80% to 95% seen once, with roughly 6% in the top ten. The specimen sequenced was blood. The source is a man younger than 35 in good health. CDR3s include the opening cysteine and the closing phenylalanine or tryptophan. The order of the fields is V gene, D gene, J gene, CDR3 DNA, CDR3 protein. D genes are given only for firm matches.

TRBV5-1,NA,TRBJ1-1,TGCGCCAGCGTTATCGGACCCTCACCCGGTTACAGTCTGATAATACCTGAAGCTTTCTTT,CASVIGPSPGYSLIIPEAFF
TRBV5-1,NA,TRBJ1-4,TGCGCCAGCAAGGGTGGGGTGGCTGAAAAACTGTTTTTT,CASKGGVAEKLFF
TRBV4-2,NA,TRBJ2-7,TGTGCCAGCAGCCAAGATCCCCCAGGGAGAAGTTTGGACGAGCAGTACTTC,CASSQDPPGRSLDEQYF
TRBV2,NA,TRBJ1-1,TGTGCCAGCCAAGCGGGGTCGGTCACTGAAGCTTTCTTT,CASQAGSVTEAFF
TRBV12-3/TRBV12-4,NA,TRBJ1-5,TGTGCCAGCAACTCGTGGGGTCAGCCCCAGCATTTT,CASNSWGQPQHF
TRBV19,TRBD1,TRBJ1-5,TGTGCCAGTAGTTGGACAGGGTGGAATCAGCCCCAGCATTTT,CASSWTGWNQPQHF
TRBV6-5,TRBD2,TRBJ2-3,TGTGCCAGCAGTCAACGGACTAGCGTGGATACGCAGTATTTT,CASSQRTSVDTQYF
TRBV4-1,NA,TRBJ1-3,TGCGCCAGCAGCCAAGCTGGACCTTTCTCTGGAAACACCATATATTTT,CASSQAGPFSGNTIYF
TRBV9,NA,TRBJ2-1,TGTGCCAGCAGCGTAGGCACAGCAAACAATGAGCAGTTCTTC,CASSVGTANNEQFF
TRBV10-3,TRBD2,TRBJ2-5,TGTGCCATCAGTGCCCATCCAGCGGGGGAGACCCAGTACTTC,CAISAHPAGETQYF
TRBV5-1,TRBD1,TRBJ1-4,TGCGCCAGCAGCAGAGGTGGGACAGTACGTGAAAAACTGTTTTTT,CASSRGGTVREKLFF
TRBV2,NA,TRBJ1-3,TGTGCCAGCGACGGTCGTTCTGGAAACACCATATATTTT,CASDGRSGNTIYF
TRBV19,TRBD1,TRBJ1-1,TGTGCCAGTAGTATCTATCTAACCAGGGGGCCTGAAGCTTTCTTT,CASSIYLTRGPEAFF
TRBV11-2,NA,TRBJ1-6,TGTGCCAGCAGCTTAGATTGGTTTAATTCACCCCTCCACTTT,CASSLDWFNSPLHF
TRBV2,NA,TRBJ2-7,TGTGCCAGCAGTGAAGAAGCAGGGACCGAGCAGTACTTC,CASSEEAGTEQYF
TRBV5-4,NA,TRBJ2-6,TGTGCCAGCAGCTTGGGGCAGGGTGCTGGGGCCAACGTCCTGACTTTC,CASSLGQGAGANVLTF
TRBV10-3,NA,TRBJ1-3,TGTGCCATCAGTGAGGGACAGTCCCGCTCTGGAAACACCATATATTTT,CAISEGQSRSGNTIYF
TRBV4-2,NA,TRBJ2-2,TGTGCCAGCAGCCAAGCCGAGAGGAACACCGGGGAGCTGTTTTTT,CASSQAERNTGELFF
TRBV6-5,NA,TRBJ1-2,TGTGCCAGCAGTCCTTCGGGGGCGGGGAACTATGGCTACACCTTC,CASSPSGAGNYGYTF